Listed here is a single T cell receptor (beta chain). The data belong to a study of human T cells and chemical hapten exposure. Study details: Patients received weekly diphenylcyclopropenone doses to the scalp throughout the roughly 24-week study.

Individual cDNA molecules had unique molecular identifiers attached to them by the library. TCRdb used MiXCR to reprocess the reads, holding one entry per CDR3 protein. The sample holds thousands of distinct CDR3 sequences, about half seen once. V lost 6 bases and J lost 1, with 14 bases in between. There are 14 residues in the CDR3. From germline, CDR1 is SQVTM and CDR2 ANQGSEA. Treatment: therapeutic diphenylcyclopropenone sensitization with weekly scalp DPC. Participating donors were patients with alopecia, aged 18 to 70 years, considered appropriate candidates for DPC. The material sequenced was whole blood, taken before DPC sensitization or 2, 6, or about 24 weeks after (not recorded which). This clonotype was sampled from an adult with alopecia areata. Some clones in this sample may be carry-over from other donors' samples. This table probably holds off-target reads from a library built for another chain. This chain joins TRBV29-1 and TRBJ2-3; D is undetermined. CDR3 sequence: CSVEWGAGTDTQYF. The CDR3 DNA is TGCAGCGTGGAGTGGGGTGCAGGCACAGATACGCAGTATTTT.